This TCR beta chain came from a study of tumor and adjacent non-tumor tissue in lung cancer (dated by TCRdb to about 2018). For the study in its entirety: By cancer type, the cohort comprised under 15 adenocarcinoma patients, 2 squamous cell carcinoma patients and 1 small cell lung cancer patient. The study compared bulk TCRbeta repertoires from lung tumor tissue and matched distant non-tumor lung tissue of approximately 14 lung cancer patients. Sequencing generated a total of about 130,000,000 productive TCRbeta reads, averaging about 4 million reads per sample. Around 31 paired specimens, one tumor and one normal lung sample per patient, were profiled by TCRbeta CDR3 sequencing. Among the approximately 15 patients, ages ranged from about 30 to 85 years, about 10 were men and 5 were women, and disease was TNM stage I to III. Broader findings and caveats from the paper: Because peripheral blood was not sequenced, the blood TCRbeta repertoires of the lung cancer patients in the study went unexamined. TCR diversity was significantly higher in younger patients, and higher tumor TCR diversity was associated with shorter overall and disease-free survival. Only approximately 16 patients were included in the cohort, and the need for larger samples and more detailed clinical data was noted by the authors. Tumor tissue showed significantly higher TCR diversity (inverse Simpson) than normal lung tissue, at 431.37 vs 166.20 (P = 0.0075, Mann-Whitney U test). Neither the sequencing platform nor unique molecular identifiers are mentioned in the methods. The top 100 clones made up a significantly larger cumulative share of the repertoire in normal lung than in tumor tissue.

The germline V gene sets CDR1 to MDHEN and CDR2 to SYDVKM. V lost 6 bases and J lost 4 bases, and the count of bases not matched to a germline gene is 4. Counted from cysteine to phenylalanine, this CDR3 has 14 amino acids. Only the CDR3 portion is preserved as DNA: 42 bases, with reading frame beginning at the first base. The library was generated by multiplex PCR. Sequencing took place on an Illumina HiSeq 2500. Following protocols modified from ARM-PCR, the researchers constructed TCRbeta libraries through three rounds of nested PCR with primers (Table S4). PCR products of 200-500 bp were gel-excised and purified with the QIAquick gel extraction kit before sequencing. Concerning the study's data processing: Reads were cleaned using Trimmomatic, were merged into complete CDR3 sequences using FLASH, and were assigned to V(D)J germline segments using MiTCR. Clonal diversity was computed as the inverse Simpson's index with VDJtools. In-frame sequences without a premature stop codon were defined as productive reads. TCRdb trimmed public reads at Q25 via fastp, called clones via MiXCR and kept in-frame beta chains. All rows with the same CDR3 protein become a single entry with the most common DNA and genes. TCRdb, rather than the study authors, made the V and J calls. The sample table holds tens of thousands of distinct CDR3 sequences, of which 55% to 70% were seen once. Around 20% of the sample is in the top ten clones.

Bulk unsorted tissue served as the source for RNA extraction, and RNA quality was assessed using a NanoDrop ND-1000 and an Agilent 2100. Donors were newly diagnosed lung cancer patients admitted for thoracic surgery in China between August and November 2014, without prior chemotherapy. The study excluded patients who had received radiotherapy or chemotherapy before or who had another cancer at the same time. Pieces of surgical tissue measuring roughly 1-2.2 cm3 were kept in RNAlater solution and held at -80 degrees C until needed. Turning to this clonotype: The clone's antigen remains unknown. The sample holds no much larger clone one base away, and base qualities are not on file.

This receptor was obtained from a man aged 45-65 years with non-small cell lung cancer. The sequence is built from TRBV28 and TRBJ1-2, and TRBD1 matches 11 of the central bases. Sequenced input: lung tumor tissue. The DNA sequence follows: TGTGCCAGCAGAAAAGGACAGGGGGCCTATGGCTACACCTTC. This is translated as CASRKGQGAYGYTF.